This T cell receptor beta chain was identified in a study of identifying expanded T cells in peripheral blood. The ends were cut back, 3 bases at V and 2 bases at J, with 10 bases in the middle. CDR3 length: 14 residues. The germline CDR1 and CDR2 sequences are SGHRS and YFSETQ. Generated by immunoSEQ multiplex PCR, the TCRdb table keeps only in-frame clones and is missing some. The table includes fewer than 130,000 clones, about 89% detected once. The source material was blood. The receptor was derived from a person between 18 and 75 years old in good health. V usage is TRBV5-1 and J usage is TRBJ2-3; D possibly corresponds to TRBD2 (6 bases). CDR3 loop: CASSSGDPTDTQYF. CDR3 DNA sequence: TGCGCCAGCAGCTCGGGGGATCCCACAGATACGCAGTATTTT.